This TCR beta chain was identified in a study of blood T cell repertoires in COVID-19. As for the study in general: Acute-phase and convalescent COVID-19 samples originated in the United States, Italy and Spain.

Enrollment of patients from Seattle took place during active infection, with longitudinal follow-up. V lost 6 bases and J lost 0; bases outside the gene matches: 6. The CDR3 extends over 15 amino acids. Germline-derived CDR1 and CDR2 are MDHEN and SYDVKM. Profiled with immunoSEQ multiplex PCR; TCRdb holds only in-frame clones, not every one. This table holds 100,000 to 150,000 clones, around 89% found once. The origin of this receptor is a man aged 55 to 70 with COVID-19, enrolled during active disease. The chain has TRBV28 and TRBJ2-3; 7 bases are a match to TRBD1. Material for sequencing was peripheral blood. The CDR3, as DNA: TGTGCCAGCAGAACCGGGACAGCCAGCACAGATACGCAGTATTTT. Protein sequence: CASRTGTASTDTQYF.